The T cell receptor (beta chain) under discussion was sequenced for a study of T cells in Graves' hyperthyroidism and ophthalmopathy. Uncontrolled infection, other autoimmune disease, pregnancy or lactation led to exclusion. This clonotype has just a few counts. The antigen is not known. There were TCR beta CDR3 regions amplified from RNA transcripts. First-round RT-PCR with HTBI primers amplified the TCR CDR3 region. TCRdb recomputed calls from the multiplex PCR reads with MiXCR, one row per CDR3 protein. The sample carries approximately 570,000 distinct CDR3 sequences, roughly 21% recorded once. Study observations and caveats: Ophthalmopathy stood apart from stable hyperthyroidism in a 13 V-J model.

The receptor's source is a man aged 35-49 years with Graves' ophthalmopathy. Sequenced sample: blood.

As DNA, the CDR3 is TGTGCCAGTAGTATTTCCCCACAGGGGTCACAAGAGACCCAGTACTTC. It yields the protein CASSISPQGSQETQYF. The chain employs TRBV19 and TRBJ2-5; 7 nucleotides line up with TRBD1. Germline loops: CDR1 LNHDA, CDR2 SQIVND (reference sequence). J lost 2 bases, V lost 3 bases, and 9 bases had no gene match. The CDR3 consists of 16 residues.